The clone carrying this T cell receptor beta chain was picked up a small number of times. Antigen unknown. Of the isolated RNA, all was reverse transcribed, and so the sequenced material was expressed TCRB transcripts. The assay was immunoSEQ multiplex PCR, and TCRdb's table has in-frame clones only and misses some. The sample has a few hundred thousand clones, approximately 13% seen once. The data stem from a study of beta chain features in type 1 diabetes. Findings and limits, study-wide: People with Type 1 diabetes carried modestly yet significantly shorter TCRB CDR3s in all four CD4+ subsets.

This clonotype originated in a young woman with type 1 diabetes. The sequencing sample was made of naive CD4+ T cells from blood.

CDR3 amino acids: CAWIPGEGLYGELFF. The CDR3 nucleotides read TGTGCCTGGATCCCAGGGGAGGGGCTGTACGGGGAGCTGTTTTTT. The chain links TRBV30 to TRBJ2-2; the D gene is possibly TRBD2 (7 bases). The CDR3 length is 15 residues. CDR1 and CDR2 from the germline V gene are GTSNPN and SVGIG (reference sequence). Trimming took off 4 bases at V and 7 bases at J, with 19 bases between the two ends.